Sequencing of this T cell receptor beta chain was carried out in a study of blood T cell repertoires in COVID-19. Across the whole study: Sites in the United States, Italy and Spain provided acute and convalescent COVID-19 samples. In each case, the material was cDNA or gDNA derived from T cells, B-cell-depleted T cells, or PBMCs.

Trimming removed 4 bases at V and 4 bases at J, with 16 bases between. There are 15 residues in the CDR3. Per germline, CDR1 MNHEY and CDR2 SMNVEV (reference sequence). Profiled with immunoSEQ multiplex PCR; TCRdb holds only in-frame clones, not every one. Among approximately 350,000 clones listed, 87% were seen once. In terms of age and location, participants ranged from roughly 18 to 100 years and lived in about two dozen US areas. The recovered donors of Cohort 3 showed two negative PCRs, clearance, or symptom resolution. This sequence joins TRBV27 and TRBJ1-2; D gene unclear. The source is a woman in her 30s who had recovered from COVID-19. The sequencing input was PBMCs or T cells enriched from blood (not recorded which). CDR3 DNA: TGTGCCAGCAGTTACGCCTCCTCCGGGATCTATGGCTACACCTTC. Translating gives CASSYASSGIYGYTF.